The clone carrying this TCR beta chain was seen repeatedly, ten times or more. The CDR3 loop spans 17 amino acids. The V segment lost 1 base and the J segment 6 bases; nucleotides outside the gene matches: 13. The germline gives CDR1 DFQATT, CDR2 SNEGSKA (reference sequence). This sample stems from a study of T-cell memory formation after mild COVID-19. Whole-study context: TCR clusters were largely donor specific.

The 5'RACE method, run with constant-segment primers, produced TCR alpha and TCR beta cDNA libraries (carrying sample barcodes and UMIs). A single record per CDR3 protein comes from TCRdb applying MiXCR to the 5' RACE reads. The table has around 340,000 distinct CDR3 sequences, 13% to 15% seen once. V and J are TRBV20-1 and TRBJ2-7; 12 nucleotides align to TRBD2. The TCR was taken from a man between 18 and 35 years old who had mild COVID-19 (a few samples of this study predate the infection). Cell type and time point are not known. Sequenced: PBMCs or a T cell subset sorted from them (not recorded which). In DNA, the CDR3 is TGCAGTGCTAGAGGACTAGCGGGGGCCTTAGGCGTTGGCGAGCAGTACTTC. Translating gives CSARGLAGALGVGEQYF.